These 20 T cell receptor beta chains originate from one sample sequenced in a study of Graves' ophthalmopathy and Graves' hyperthyroidism. Beta-chain TCR CDR3 regions were amplified from RNA transcripts. HTBI primers served in a first-round RT-PCR, which a second-round multiplex PCR followed. TCRdb reprocessed the multiplex PCR reads with MiXCR, giving one entry per CDR3 protein. The repertoire includes more than 1,000,000 distinct CDR3 sequences, about 38% of them detected once, and around 10% sits in the top ten. The sample comprised peripheral blood or thyroid tissue (not recorded which). Receptors were obtained from an adult man with Graves' hyperthyroidism.

The sample holds a few counts of this clonotype. The chain joins TRBV2 to TRBJ2-7; 9 nucleotides align to TRBD1. There are 13 residues in the CDR3. Germline lookup yields CDR1 SNHLY and CDR2 FYNNEI. V was clipped by 6 bases and J by 5 bases; unmatched bases: 5. The CDR3 DNA follows: TGTGCCAGCAGACCGGACAGGGGCAACGAGCAGTACTTC. This gives the protein CASRPDRGNEQYF.

The V call is TRBV25-1, the J call TRBJ1-6; D is unresolved. Germline V gene lookup returns CDR1 MGHDK and CDR2 SYGVNS. Between the trimmed V and J ends, which lost 6 bases and 5 bases, there was a span of 11 bases. The CDR3 is made up of 14 amino acids. For the CDR3, the DNA is TGTGCCAGCAGGGATTGGAGAGATAATTCACCCCTCCACTTT. The encoded protein is CASRDWRDNSPLHF.

This clonotype showed up many times. The chain recombines TRBV7-2 with TRBJ2-5, with no clear D. The CDR3 runs 13 residues. V was shortened by 1 base and J by 4 bases, with 7 bases between the two germline ends. Germline assignment: CDR1 SGHTA and CDR2 FQGNSA. The CDR3 nucleotides are TGTGCCAGCAGCTTAGGGCAACTAGAGACCCAGTACTTC. Translating it yields CASSLGQLETQYF.

There are many counts of this clonotype. The chain has TRBV5-4 and TRBJ2-5, with D possibly being TRBD1 or TRBD2 (5 bases each). V was clipped by 7 bases and J by 5 bases, with 18 bases between them. The CDR3 contains 14 residues. Germline V gene sequence: CDR1 SGHNT, CDR2 YYREEE (reference sequence). The CDR3 DNA follows: TGTGCCAGCGGGCCTTCGGGGCTGAGGGAGACCCAGTACTTC. Translated: CASGPSGLRETQYF.

In this sample, this clonotype turned up once. The V and J genes are TRBV19 and TRBJ1-5, with D perhaps TRBD1 (5 bases). Per the germline V gene, CDR1 is LNHDA and CDR2 is SQIVND (reference sequence). The V and J ends lost 0 bases and 9 bases respectively, with 18 bases between them. CDR3 length: 16 residues. The CDR3: CASSIDRGQGVRPQHF. CDR3 DNA sequence: TGTGCCAGTAGTATAGATCGCGGGCAGGGAGTACGGCCCCAGCATTTT.

This clonotype has only one observation. The chain has TRBV11-2 and TRBJ2-7, with a tentative D call TRBD2 (6 bases). The CDR3 totals 13 residues. CDR1 SGHAT and CDR2 FQNNGV come from the germline V gene. V lost 5 bases and J 3 bases, leaving 11 bases between the germline ends. The CDR3 region has the DNA TGTGCCAGCAGCGGGGGACTTTACTACGAGCAGTACTTC. This gives the protein CASSGGLYYEQYF. Complete variable domain (other parts from reference TRBV11-2 and TRBJ2-7): EAGVAQSPRYKIIEKRQSVAFWCNPISGHATLYWYQQILGQGPKLLIQFQNNGVVDDSQLPKDRFSAERLKGVDSTLKIQPAKLEDSAVYLCASSGGLYYEQYFGPGTRLTVT.

There are a few counts of this clonotype. The chain couples TRBV6-5 to TRBJ1-6; D is undetermined. Germline V gene sequence: CDR1 MNHEY, CDR2 SVGAGI. The V end lost 2 bases, the J end lost 9 bases, and 11 bases lay between the germline ends. This CDR3 has 14 residues. The CDR3 bases are TGTGCCAGCAGTTACGAGGGATCAGTTTCACCCCTCCACTTT. Protein: CASSYEGSVSPLHF.

This clonotype has a handful of counts. The rearrangement joins TRBV6-5 to TRBJ2-7; 12 bases are shared with TRBD2. The V gene end was trimmed by 4 bases and the J gene end by 6 bases; junction bases not matched to a gene: 10. Germline V gene data show CDR1 as MNHEY and CDR2 as SVGAGI. The CDR3 extends over 16 amino acids. CDR3 residues: CASSSGLAGGPGEQYF. The CDR3 DNA sequence: TGTGCCAGCAGTTCGGGGCTAGCGGGAGGGCCTGGCGAGCAGTACTTC.

This clonotype was recorded only once. The genes are TRBV2 and TRBJ1-2; the D gene is possibly TRBD1 (5 bases). Between the trimmed V and J ends, which lost 8 bases and 5 bases, there was a span of 18 bases. In germline, CDR1 is SNHLY, CDR2 FYNNEI. The CDR3 covers 14 residues. The CDR3 protein is CASGALRPSYGYTF. The DNA for the CDR3 is TGTGCCAGCGGGGCCCTGAGGCCTTCTTATGGCTACACCTTC.

This clonotype was seen only a few times. The V gene is TRBV6-6, the J gene TRBJ2-7, with 8 bases matching TRBD2. This CDR3 is built from 15 residues. The ends lost 0 bases at V and 3 bases at J; junction bases unmatched: 4. CDR1 is MNHNY and CDR2 is SVGAGI in the germline V gene (reference sequence). DNA for the CDR3: TGTGCCAGCAGTTACTCGGCGACTAGCGACTACGAGCAGTACTTC. Its protein is CASSYSATSDYEQYF.

Comments on this clonotype: This may stem from a read error, because a much larger clone lies one nucleotide away. The rearrangement joins TRBV19 to TRBJ2-7, with D perhaps assigned TRBD1 or TRBD2 (5 bases each). Germline values: CDR1 LNHDA, CDR2 SQIVND (reference sequence). With 3 bases removed from V and 9 bases from J, the gap between germline ends came to 6 bases. The CDR3 has 10 residues. DNA for the CDR3: TGTGCCAGTAGTATGAGGGGGCAGTACTTC. This encodes CASSMRGQYF.

CDR3 amino acids: CASSWEGYNQPQHF. CDR3 in DNA: TGTGCCAGCAGTTGGGAAGGCTACAATCAGCCCCAGCATTTT. The rearrangement links TRBV9 to TRBJ1-5; unclear D gene. CDR1 SGDLS and CDR2 YYNGEE come from the germline V gene. CDR3 size: 14 residues. Between the trimmed V and J ends, which lost 5 bases and 3 bases, there was a span of 12 bases.

The genes are TRBV3-1 and TRBJ1-4, with 9 nucleotides matching TRBD1. Germline lookup yields CDR1 LGHDT and CDR2 YNNKEL (reference sequence). The CDR3 has 14 amino acids. After removal of 4 bases from V and 8 bases from J, the junction contained 5 bases not matched to a gene. CDR3 in amino acids: CASSPWDRDEKLFF. In nucleotides, the CDR3 is TGTGCCAGCAGCCCATGGGACAGGGACGAAAAACTGTTTTTT.

The rearrangement joins TRBV7-9 to TRBJ1-2; 9 bases align to TRBD1. Per germline, CDR1 SEHNR and CDR2 FQNEAQ (reference sequence). CDR3 length equals 14 residues. Trimming at V came to 7 bases and at J to 4 bases, leaving 7 bases not matched to a gene. The CDR3 DNA reads TGTGCCAGCAAAGCCGGGACAGGGAGCTATGGCTACACCTTC. Residues: CASKAGTGSYGYTF.

This clonotype was seen ten or more times. V is TRBV7-9 and J is TRBJ1-4; no reliable D call. The CDR3 length is 17 residues. The germline V gene has CDR1 SEHNR and CDR2 FQNEAQ (reference sequence). Trimming left V 1 base short and J 0 bases short, with 12 bases between. The CDR3 reads CASSLVEWTATNEKLFF. The CDR3 DNA sequence: TGTGCCAGCAGCTTAGTCGAGTGGACGGCAACTAATGAAAAACTGTTTTTT. Supplemented by reference TRBV7-9 and TRBJ1-4, the full variable domain reads DTGVSQNPRHKITKRGQNVTFRCDPISEHNRLYWYRQTLGQGPEFLTYFQNEAQLEKSRLLSDRFSAERPKGSFSTLEIQRTEQGDSAMYLCASSLVEWTATNEKLFFGSGTQLSVL.

This clonotype showed up just a few times. This rearrangement joins TRBV20-1 to TRBJ2-2; D gene unclear. With 0 bases removed from V and 6 bases from J, the gap between germline ends came to 8 bases. The CDR3 spans 13 residues. The V gene's germline CDR1 is DFQATT and CDR2 SNEGSKA (reference sequence). DNA of the CDR3: TGCAGTGCTAGAGATCCCCCTCCCGGGGAGCTGTTTTTT. Amino acids: CSARDPPPGELFF.

V usage is TRBV19 and J usage is TRBJ1-6; D possibly corresponds to TRBD1 (6 bases). The CDR3 sequence is 14 residues long. From germline, CDR1 is LNHDA and CDR2 SQIVND (reference sequence). V gave up 5 bases and J gave up 7 bases, with 12 bases separating them. The CDR3 DNA reads TGTGCCAGTAGTGCGGACAGTCTCAATTCACCCCTCCACTTT. It is translated as CASSADSLNSPLHF.

This chain links TRBV9 with TRBJ2-7, with D tentatively TRBD1 (6 bases). The germline V and J ends were trimmed by 4 bases and 1 base, with 15 bases remaining between them. Germline V gene data show CDR1 as SGDLS and CDR2 as YYNGEE. The CDR3 loop spans 15 amino acids. The CDR3 loop is CASSKQGSLSYEQYF. In DNA form, the CDR3 reads TGTGCCAGCAGCAAGCAGGGGTCCCTTTCCTACGAGCAGTACTTC.

The genes are TRBV6-1 and TRBJ2-5, with D perhaps TRBD2 (7 bases). CDR3 size: 15 residues. V lost 5 bases and J lost 2, with 15 bases in between. Germline CDR1 is MNHNS and CDR2 is SASEGT. The chain's CDR3 is CASSYGGTSQETQYF. The CDR3 DNA reads as TGTGCCAGCAGTTACGGGGGGACATCTCAAGAGACCCAGTACTTC.

A word on this clonotype: Sequence at one end of the junction differs from germline and may be a read error. The chain uses TRBV12-3 or TRBV12-4 and TRBJ2-6; D could derive from TRBD1 or TRBD2 (6 bases each). This CDR3 contains 11 residues. CDR3 bases: TGTGCCACTTGCACAGGGAGGACTGAAGCTTTC. Its protein is CATCTGRTEAF.